This note documents a single TCR beta chain sequence. The antigen is undetermined. CDR1 is LGHDT, CDR2 YNNKEL, per germline (reference sequence). The V end lost 3 bases, the J end lost 5 bases, and 9 bases lay between the germline ends. The CDR3 extends over 13 amino acids. Cultured CD4+ T cells had their DNA profiled by the Oncomine TCR Beta short-read assay. The template was genomic DNA from cultured CD4+ T cells. A single record per CDR3 protein comes from TCRdb applying MiXCR to the PCR reads. The data show 10,000 or so distinct CDR3 sequences, 55% seen once. The record originates from a study of vaccination and CD4 T cells after COVID-19. As for treatment: 10-day PBMC culture with coronavirus spike peptide pools or control peptides (ViraFEST assay).

The sequenced sample was CD4+ T cells from blood, cultured in vitro. The sequence came from a human donor who had recovered from COVID-19. V is TRBV3-1 and J is TRBJ2-3; D is unresolved. This CDR3 is CASSQYSGDTQYF. CDR3 in DNA: TGTGCCAGCAGCCAGTACTCCGGAGATACGCAGTATTTT.